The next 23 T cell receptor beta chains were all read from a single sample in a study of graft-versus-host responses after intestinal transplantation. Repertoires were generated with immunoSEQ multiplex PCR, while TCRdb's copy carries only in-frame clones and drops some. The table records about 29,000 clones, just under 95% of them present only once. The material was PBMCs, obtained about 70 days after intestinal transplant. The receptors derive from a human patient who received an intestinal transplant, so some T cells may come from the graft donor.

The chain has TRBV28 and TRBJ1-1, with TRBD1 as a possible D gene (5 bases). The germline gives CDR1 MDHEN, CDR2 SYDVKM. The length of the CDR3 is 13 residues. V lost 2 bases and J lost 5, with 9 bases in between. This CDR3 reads CASSLRGVTEAFF. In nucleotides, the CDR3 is TGTGCCAGCAGTTTAAGAGGGGTTACTGAAGCTTTCTTT.

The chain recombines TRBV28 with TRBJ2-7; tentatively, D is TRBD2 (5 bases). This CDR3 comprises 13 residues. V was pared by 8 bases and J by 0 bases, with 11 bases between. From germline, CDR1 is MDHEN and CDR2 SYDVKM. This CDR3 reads CASYGLDSYEQYF. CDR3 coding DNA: TGTGCCAGCTACGGACTTGACTCCTACGAGCAGTACTTC.

This CDR3 reads CASSSTRSGTGNSPLHF. CDR3 in DNA: TGTGCCAGCAGTTCAACTAGATCCGGGACAGGGAATTCACCCCTCCACTTT. This sequence joins TRBV6-4 and TRBJ1-6, with 9 bases fitting TRBD1. Germline CDR1 is MRHNA and CDR2 is SNTAGT. This CDR3 contains 17 residues. V was pared by 5 bases and J by 7 bases, with 12 bases of the junction left unmatched.

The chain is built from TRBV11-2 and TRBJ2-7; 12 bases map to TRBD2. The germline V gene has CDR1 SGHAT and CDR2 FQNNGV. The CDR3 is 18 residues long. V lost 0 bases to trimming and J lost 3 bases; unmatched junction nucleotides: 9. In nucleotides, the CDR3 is TGTGCCAGCAGCTTAGATGTCGGACTAGCGGGATGGGGCTACGAGCAGTACTTC. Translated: CASSLDVGLAGWGYEQYF.

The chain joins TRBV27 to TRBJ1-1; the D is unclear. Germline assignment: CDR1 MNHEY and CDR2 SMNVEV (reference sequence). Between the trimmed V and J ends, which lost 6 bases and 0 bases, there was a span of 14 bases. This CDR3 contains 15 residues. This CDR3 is CASSRTVNMNTEAFF. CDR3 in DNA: TGTGCCAGCAGCAGGACCGTAAACATGAACACTGAAGCTTTCTTT.

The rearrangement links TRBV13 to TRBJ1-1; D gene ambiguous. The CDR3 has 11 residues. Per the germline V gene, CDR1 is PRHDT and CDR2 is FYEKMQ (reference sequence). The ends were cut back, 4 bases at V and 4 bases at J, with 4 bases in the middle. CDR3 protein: CASSSSTEAFF. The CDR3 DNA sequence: TGTGCCAGCAGCTCCAGCACTGAAGCTTTCTTT.

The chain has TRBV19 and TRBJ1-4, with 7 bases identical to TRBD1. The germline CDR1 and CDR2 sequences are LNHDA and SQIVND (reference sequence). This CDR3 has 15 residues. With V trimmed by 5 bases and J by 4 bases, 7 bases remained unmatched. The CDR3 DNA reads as TGTGCCAGTAGTCAAGTATGGGACAGTAATGAAAAACTGTTTTTT. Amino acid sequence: CASSQVWDSNEKLFF.

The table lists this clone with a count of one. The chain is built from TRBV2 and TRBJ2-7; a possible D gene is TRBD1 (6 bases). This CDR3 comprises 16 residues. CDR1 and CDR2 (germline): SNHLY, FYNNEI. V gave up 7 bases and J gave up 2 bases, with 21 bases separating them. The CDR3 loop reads CASKRQVLVLTYEQYF. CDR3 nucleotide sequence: TGTGCCAGCAAACGACAGGTCTTGGTTTTGACCTACGAGCAGTACTTC.

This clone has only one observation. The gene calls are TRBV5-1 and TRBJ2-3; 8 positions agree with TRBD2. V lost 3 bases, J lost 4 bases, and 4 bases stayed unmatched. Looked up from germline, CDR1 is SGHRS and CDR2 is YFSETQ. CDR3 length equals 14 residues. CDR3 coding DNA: TGCGCCAGCAGCTCGGCCGGGAGGGCAGATACGCAGTATTTT. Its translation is CASSSAGRADTQYF.

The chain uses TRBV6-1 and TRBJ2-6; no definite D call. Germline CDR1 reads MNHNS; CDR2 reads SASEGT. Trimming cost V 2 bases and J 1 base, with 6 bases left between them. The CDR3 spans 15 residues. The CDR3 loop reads CASSELTSGANVLTF. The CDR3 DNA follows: TGTGCCAGCAGTGAACTCACTTCTGGGGCCAACGTCCTGACTTTC.

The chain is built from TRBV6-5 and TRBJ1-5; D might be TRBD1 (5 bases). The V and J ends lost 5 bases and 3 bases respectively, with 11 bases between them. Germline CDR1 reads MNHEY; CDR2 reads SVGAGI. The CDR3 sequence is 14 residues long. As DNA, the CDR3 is TGTGCCAGCAGTCCCCCGGGACCCAATCAGCCCCAGCATTTT. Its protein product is CASSPPGPNQPQHF.

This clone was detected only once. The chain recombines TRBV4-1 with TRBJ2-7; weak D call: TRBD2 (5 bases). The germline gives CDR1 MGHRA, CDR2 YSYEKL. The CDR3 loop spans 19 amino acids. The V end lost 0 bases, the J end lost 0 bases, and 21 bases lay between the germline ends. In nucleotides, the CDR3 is TGCGCCAGCAGCCAAGAATACCCAGGAGAGGGCCTTGGCTCCTACGAGCAGTACTTC. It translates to CASSQEYPGEGLGSYEQYF.

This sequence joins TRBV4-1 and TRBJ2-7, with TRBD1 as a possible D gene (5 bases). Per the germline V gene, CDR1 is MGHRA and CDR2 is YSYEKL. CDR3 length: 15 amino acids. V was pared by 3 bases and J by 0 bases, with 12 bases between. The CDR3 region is CASSQTEESSYEQYF. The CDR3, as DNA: TGCGCCAGCAGCCAGACAGAAGAAAGCTCCTACGAGCAGTACTTC.

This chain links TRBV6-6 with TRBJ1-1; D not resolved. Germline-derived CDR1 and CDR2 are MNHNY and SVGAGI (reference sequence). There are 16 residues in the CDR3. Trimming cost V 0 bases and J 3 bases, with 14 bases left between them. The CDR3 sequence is CASSYSGNFMYTEAFF. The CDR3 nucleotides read TGTGCCAGCAGTTACTCGGGGAATTTTATGTACACTGAAGCTTTCTTT.

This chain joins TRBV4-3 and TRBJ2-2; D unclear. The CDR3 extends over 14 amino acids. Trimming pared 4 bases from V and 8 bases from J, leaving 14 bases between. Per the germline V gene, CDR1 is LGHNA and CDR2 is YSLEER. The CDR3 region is CASSLERVGGELFF. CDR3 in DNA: TGCGCCAGCAGCCTAGAAAGAGTCGGAGGGGAGCTGTTTTTT.

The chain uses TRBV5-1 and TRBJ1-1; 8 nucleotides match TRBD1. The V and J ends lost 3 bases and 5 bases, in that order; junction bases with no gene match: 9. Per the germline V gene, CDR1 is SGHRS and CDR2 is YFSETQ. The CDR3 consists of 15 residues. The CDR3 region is CASSSWAGGATEAFF. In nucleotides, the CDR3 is TGCGCCAGCAGCTCCTGGGCAGGGGGCGCGACTGAAGCTTTCTTT.

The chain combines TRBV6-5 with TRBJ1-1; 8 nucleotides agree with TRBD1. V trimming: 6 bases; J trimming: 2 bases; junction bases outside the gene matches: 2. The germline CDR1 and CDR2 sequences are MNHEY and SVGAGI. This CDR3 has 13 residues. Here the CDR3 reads CASSGQGNTEAFF. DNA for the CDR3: TGTGCCAGCAGCGGACAGGGAAACACTGAAGCTTTCTTT.

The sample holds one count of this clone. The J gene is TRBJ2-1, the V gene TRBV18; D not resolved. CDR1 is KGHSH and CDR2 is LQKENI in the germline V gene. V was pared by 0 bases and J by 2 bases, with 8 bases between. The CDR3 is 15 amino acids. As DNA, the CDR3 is TGTGCCAGCTCACCACCTGCTCCTGCCTACAATGAGCAGTTCTTC. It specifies CASSPPAPAYNEQFF.

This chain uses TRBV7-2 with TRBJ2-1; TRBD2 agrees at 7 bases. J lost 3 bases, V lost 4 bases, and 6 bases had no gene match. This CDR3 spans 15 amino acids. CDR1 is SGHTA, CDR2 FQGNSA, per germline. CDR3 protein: CASSYPGLIYNEQFF. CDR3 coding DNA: TGTGCCAGCAGCTATCCGGGACTAATCTACAATGAGCAGTTCTTC.

The CDR3 DNA reads as TGTGCCAGCAGCTTGTTTGGCCTGGACAGGGATAATTCACCCCTCCACTTT. It yields the protein CASSLFGLDRDNSPLHF. This chain uses TRBV5-5 with TRBJ1-6; TRBD1 agrees at 8 bases. The ends lost 1 base at V and 5 bases at J; junction bases unmatched: 8. Germline V gene sequence: CDR1 SGHKS, CDR2 YYEKEE (reference sequence). The CDR3 totals 17 residues.

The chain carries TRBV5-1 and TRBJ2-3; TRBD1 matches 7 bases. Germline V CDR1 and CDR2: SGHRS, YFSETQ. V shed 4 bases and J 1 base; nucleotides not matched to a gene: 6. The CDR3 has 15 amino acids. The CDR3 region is CASSDWTGGTDTQYF. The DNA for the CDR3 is TGCGCCAGCAGCGACTGGACAGGCGGCACAGATACGCAGTATTTT. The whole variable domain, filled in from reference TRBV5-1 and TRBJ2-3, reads KAGVTQTPRYLIKTRGQQVTLSCSPISGHRSVSWYQQTPGQGLQFLFEYFSETQRNKGNFPGRFSGRQFSNSRSEMNVSTLELGDSALYLCASSDWTGGTDTQYFGPGTRLTVL.

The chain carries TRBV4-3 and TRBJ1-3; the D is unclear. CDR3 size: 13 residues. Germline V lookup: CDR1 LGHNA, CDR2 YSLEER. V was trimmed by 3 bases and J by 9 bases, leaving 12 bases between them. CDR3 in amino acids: CASSQRARGTIYF. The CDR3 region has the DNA TGCGCCAGCAGCCAGCGGGCCCGGGGCACCATATATTTT.

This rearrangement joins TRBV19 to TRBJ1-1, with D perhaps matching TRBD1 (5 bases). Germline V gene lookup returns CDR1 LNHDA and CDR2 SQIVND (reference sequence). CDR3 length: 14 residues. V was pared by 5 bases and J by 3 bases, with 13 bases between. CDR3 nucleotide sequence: TGTGCCAGTAGTTGGGGGAGTCTGGACACTGAAGCTTTCTTT. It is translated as CASSWGSLDTEAFF.